The T cell receptor (beta chain) under discussion was sequenced for a study of regulatory T cells in long-lasting Graves disease (dated by TCRdb to about 2021). With respect to the entire study: Patients with persistent Graves' disease were compared with patients with newly diagnosed Graves' disease using TCR sequencing and RNA sequencing of peripheral blood. A total of approximately 35 samples underwent TCR sequencing: about 13 from persistent and about 20 from newly diagnosed Graves' disease patients. The study was conducted in China and was registered as a clinical trial. What the study reported, not specific to this receptor: Compared with newly diagnosed patients, persistent Graves' disease patients had lower TCR Shannon entropy and fewer highly expanded clones, which suggests clonal expansion. Only peripheral blood was studied, because thyroid tissue, the primary lesion, was inaccessible. Persistent patients shared more public clonotypes among themselves (roughly 2,700) than newly diagnosed patients did (approximately 900). Persistent disease showed preferential use of TRBV28, TRBJ1-2 and TRBJ2-5, whereas newly diagnosed disease favored TRBV20-1 and TRBJ2-1. The authors noted that the small sample size was a limitation that may lower accuracy.

The public reads were quality trimmed at Q25 with fastp and then assembled into clones with MiXCR by TCRdb, keeping productive beta chains. Every distinct CDR3 protein forms one entry, paired with its most common genes and DNA. For this sample the table gives 650 to 950 distinct CDR3 sequences, of which around 90% were detected only once. About 26% of the sample comes from the top ten. For both TCR sequencing and RNA sequencing, RNA was extracted from PBMCs in TRIzol. Graves' disease was diagnosed according to American Thyroid Association guidelines. Recruitment of patients was carried out at an endocrinology department in Xi'an, China. From each patient, 8 to 10 milliliters of peripheral blood was collected into an EDTA anticoagulant tube. Ficoll Paque Plus density gradient separation was used to isolate PBMCs, and no additional T cell sorting was done. An Agilent 2100 Bioanalyzer and agarose gel were used to assess RNA quality, and a NanoDrop 2000 was used to measure RNA concentration.

A note on this clonotype: The antigen it recognizes is unknown. Within one base of it there is no much larger clone, and no base qualities were kept.

From the cysteine through the phenylalanine, the CDR3 covers 13 amino acids. Only the CDR3 region is kept as DNA, spanning 39 bases read in frame from base 1. V is clipped by 6 bases and J by 7 bases, and the sequence between their germline boundaries is 15 bases long. CDR1 and CDR2, per the germline V gene, are MDHEN and SYDVKM. Sequenced material: peripheral blood mononuclear cells (PBMCs), taken with antithyroid drug treatment, in newly diagnosed or persistent Graves disease (not recorded which). The chain couples TRBV28 to TRBJ1-2; the D gene cannot be named for sure. The TCR was taken from a middle-aged man with Graves disease. Donor details come from another sample of the same person, matched by shared clones. The CDR3 protein sequence reads: CASSLRRLGGYTF. The DNA sequence is given as TGTGCCAGCAGCCTACGACGGCTCGGTGGCTACACCTTC.